This T cell receptor beta chain was sequenced in a study of persistence of HIV-infected CD4 T cells. Comment on this clone: Its specificity is unknown.

Overlapping HIV-1 Gag 15-mer peptides at about 1 ug per peptide per mL were used. Responding CD4+ T cells were sorted by upregulation of both CD40 ligand and CD69. Germline CDR1 reads SNHLY; CDR2 reads FYNNEI. The CDR3 has 17 amino acids. V shed 2 bases and J 2 bases; nucleotides not matched to a gene: 6. The libraries were made with immunoSEQ version 4 in survey mode. The table came from immunoSEQ multiplex PCR; TCRdb's copy has only in-frame clones and leaves some out. The repertoire holds approximately 18,000 clones, 50% to 70% seen once, with about 1.9% in the top ten. The sample consisted of CD4+ T cells sorted from PBMCs after approximately 19-hour stimulation, taken from a patient who received antiretroviral therapy. This clonotype was sampled from an adult woman with HIV who was CMV-seropositive. The chain combines TRBV2 with TRBJ2-6, with 7 nucleotides matching TRBD1. For the CDR3, the DNA is TGTGCCAGCAGTGAAAGGGGGCGCCTTGCTGGGGCCAACGTCCTGACTTTC. Amino acid sequence: CASSERGRLAGANVLTF.